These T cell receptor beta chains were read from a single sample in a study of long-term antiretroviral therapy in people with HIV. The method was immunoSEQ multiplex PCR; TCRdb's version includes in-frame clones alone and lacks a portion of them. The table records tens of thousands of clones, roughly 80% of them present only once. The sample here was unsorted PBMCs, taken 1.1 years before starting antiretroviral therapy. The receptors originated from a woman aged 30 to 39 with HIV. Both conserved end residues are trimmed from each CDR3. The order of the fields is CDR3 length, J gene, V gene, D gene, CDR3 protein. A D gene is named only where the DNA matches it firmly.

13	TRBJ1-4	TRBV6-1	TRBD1	ASSPQGQGNEKLF
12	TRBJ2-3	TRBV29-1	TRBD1	SVEHRGGTDTQY
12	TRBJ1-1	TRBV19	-	ASSNYQGRTEAF
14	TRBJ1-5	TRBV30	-	AWSAELGGSNQPQH
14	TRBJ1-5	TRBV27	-	ASSLLPGPTNQPQH
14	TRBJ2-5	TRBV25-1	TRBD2	ASSEGTSGVIPTQY
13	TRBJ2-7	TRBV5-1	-	ASSLEKGFAYEQY
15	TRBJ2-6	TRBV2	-	ASSEGSPDSGANVLT
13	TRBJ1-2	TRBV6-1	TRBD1	ASSLHDRGLYGYT
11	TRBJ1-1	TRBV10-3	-	AIGRGMNTEAF